This entry lists 9 T cell receptor beta chains sequenced from one sample in a study of human T cells and chemical hapten exposure. MiXCR, run by TCRdb on the RACE reads, gives a single entry per CDR3 protein. Of 180,000 or so distinct CDR3 sequences listed, about 20% are singletons. Time point reported: patch test 1, 2 weeks after DPC sensitization. The treatment here: therapeutic diphenylcyclopropenone sensitization with weekly scalp DPC. Source: whole blood, taken in connection with sensitization to the hapten diphenylcyclopropenone (DPC). The source is a woman aged 50 to 60 with alopecia areata. Some clones in this sample may be carry-over from other donors' samples.

This clonotype has a handful of counts. The chain has TRBV12-3 or TRBV12-4 and TRBJ1-1; D is uncertain. The V end lost 3 bases, the J end lost 1 base, and 12 bases lay between the germline ends. This CDR3 region has 15 residues. The CDR3 nucleotides read TGTGCCAGCAGTTTTTACAGTCGGAGGAACACTGAAGCTTTCTTT. It specifies CASSFYSRRNTEAFF.

The chain has TRBV3-1 and TRBJ2-7; TRBD1 matches 10 bases. The ends lost 6 bases at V and 3 bases at J; junction bases unmatched: 5. CDR3 length: 14 residues. Germline CDR1 and CDR2: LGHDT and YNNKEL (reference sequence). CDR3 nucleotide sequence: TGTGCCAGCAGGGGGACAGGGGAAGGCTACGAGCAGTACTTC. This codes for CASRGTGEGYEQYF.

The V call is TRBV20-1, the J call TRBJ2-3, with TRBD2 identical over 9 bases. Germline CDR1 DFQATT, CDR2 SNEGSKA (reference sequence). V gave up 6 bases and J gave up 3 bases; unmatched junction bases: 7. The CDR3 covers 14 residues. CDR3 DNA sequence: TGCAGTGCACCAGCGGGAGGAGCGACAGATACGCAGTATTTT. Translation gives CSAPAGGATDTQYF.

This chain joins TRBV10-2 and TRBJ1-5, with a weak D call TRBD1 (5 bases). The CDR3 consists of 12 residues. The V and J ends lost 10 bases and 6 bases respectively, with 13 bases between them. CDR1 WSHSY and CDR2 SAAADI come from the germline V gene. CDR3 nucleotides: TGCGCCACCGCAGGGTTTGGTCAGCCCCAGCATTTT. Translating it yields CATAGFGQPQHF.

This clonotype has at least ten counts. This chain joins TRBV10-3 and TRBJ2-7; 8 bases align to TRBD2. Germline V CDR1 and CDR2: ENHRY, SYGVKD. The ends lost 5 bases at V and 7 bases at J; junction bases unmatched: 10. The CDR3 sequence is 14 residues long. The CDR3 DNA sequence: TGTGCCATCAGTCCGCTCGCGCGGGAGGAGGAGCAGTACTTC. This gives the protein CAISPLAREEEQYF.

This clonotype was counted at least ten times. This rearrangement joins TRBV7-3 to TRBJ1-1; TRBD1 matches at 7 bases. Trimming removed 3 bases from V and 1 base from J; junction bases left unmatched: 2. CDR3 length: 14 residues. Germline CDR1 SGHTA, CDR2 FQGTGA. CDR3 protein: CASSLRGPNTEAFF. The CDR3 DNA reads TGTGCCAGCAGCTTGAGGGGGCCGAACACTGAAGCTTTCTTT.

In this sample, this clonotype turned up a few times. J is TRBJ2-5 and V is TRBV20-1, with D unclear. From germline, CDR1 is DFQATT and CDR2 SNEGSKA (reference sequence). Between the trimmed V and J ends, which lost 5 bases and 4 bases, there was a span of 8 bases. CDR3 size: 11 residues. The CDR3 region is CSAAGLETQYF. The CDR3 nucleotides are TGCAGTGCTGCCGGTTTAGAGACCCAGTACTTC.

The sample holds a few counts of this clonotype. The chain joins TRBV15 to TRBJ1-1; TRBD1 matches at 9 bases. V lost 2 bases, J lost 7 bases, and 5 bases stayed unmatched. This CDR3 comprises 14 residues. Germline CDR1 LNHNV, CDR2 YYDKDF (reference sequence). The CDR3 here is CATSRHGQGSEAFF. CDR3 DNA sequence: TGTGCCACCAGCAGACATGGACAGGGGAGTGAAGCTTTCTTT.

The J gene is TRBJ2-2, the V gene TRBV12-3 or TRBV12-4; 8 bases match TRBD2. The CDR3 consists of 16 residues. V trimming: 3 bases; J trimming: 1 base; junction bases outside the gene matches: 4. The CDR3 is CASSFSGRENTGELFF. The CDR3 DNA is TGTGCCAGCAGTTTTTCCGGGAGGGAGAACACCGGGGAGCTGTTTTTT.